The 10 T cell receptor beta chains listed next were all sequenced from one sample in a study of regulatory T cells in long-lasting Graves disease. TCR beta libraries were built with iRepertoire HTBI primers and Arm-PCR of CDR3 regions. From the multiplex PCR reads, TCRdb called clonotypes with MiXCR, one entry per CDR3 protein. The sample shows approximately 690,000 distinct CDR3 sequences, approximately 31% of them seen only once. The time point denotes: persistent/refractory GD, antithyroid drugs over 5 years with positive TRAb. The TCR library was made from RNA that had been extracted from PBMCs in TRIzol. The sample was peripheral blood mononuclear cells (PBMCs), taken when the disease was refractory, from a patient treated with antithyroid drugs. These receptors were obtained from a female donor with Graves disease.

Notes on this clonotype: Since a far larger clone is one base different, this is likely a read error. The rearrangement joins TRBV6-1 to TRBJ2-5; D gene uncertain. CDR3 length: 11 amino acids. Per germline, CDR1 MNHNS and CDR2 SASEGT. The CDR3 DNA is TGTGCCAGCTCATCCCAAGAGGCCCAGTACTTC. Translating it yields CASSSQEAQYF.

V is TRBV7-3 and J is TRBJ1-1, with a tentative D call TRBD1 (5 bases). CDR1 is SGHTA and CDR2 is FQGTGA in the germline V gene. The CDR3 runs 13 residues. Trimming left V 10 bases short and J 0 bases short, with 12 bases between. This chain's CDR3 is CATGQFMNTEAFF. Here the CDR3 DNA reads TGTGCCACCGGACAATTCATGAACACTGAAGCTTTCTTT.

This clonotype was counted between two and nine times. V usage is TRBV12-5 and J usage is TRBJ2-2; 7 bases fit TRBD1. The ends lost 1 base at V and 1 base at J; junction bases unmatched: 3. The CDR3 consists of 16 residues. Germline V CDR1 and CDR2: LGHNT, FRNRAP. The CDR3 region has the DNA TGTGCTAGTGGTTTGGCAGACAGGGTGAACACCGGGGAGCTGTTTTTT. Its protein product is CASGLADRVNTGELFF.

This clonotype was detected ten times or more. The V gene is TRBV6-5, the J gene TRBJ1-2; the D gene is possibly TRBD1 (5 bases). The V and J ends lost 4 bases and 4 bases respectively, with 10 bases between them. The germline V gene has CDR1 MNHEY and CDR2 SVGAGI. The length of the CDR3 is 13 residues. CDR3 loop: CASSFGHIYGYTF. CDR3 nucleotide sequence: TGTGCCAGCAGTTTTGGACACATCTATGGCTACACCTTC.

The chain carries TRBV30 and TRBJ1-4; tentatively, D is TRBD1 (5 bases). CDR1 and CDR2 from the germline V gene are GTSNPN and SVGIG (reference sequence). The CDR3 length is 14 residues. Between the trimmed V and J ends, which lost 3 bases and 7 bases, there was a span of 15 bases. CDR3 region: CAWREGSEAEKLFF. In DNA, the CDR3 is TGTGCCTGGAGGGAGGGGTCAGAGGCTGAAAAACTGTTTTTT.

The rearrangement uses TRBV7-2 and TRBJ2-6; tentative D call: TRBD1 (6 bases). The CDR3 spans 19 residues. V was clipped by 1 base and J by 0 bases, with 16 bases between them. The germline CDR1 and CDR2 sequences are SGHTA and FQGNSA. The CDR3 reads CASSLGPPGHLSGANVLTF. For the CDR3, the DNA is TGTGCCAGCAGCTTAGGGCCGCCGGGACACCTCTCTGGGGCCAACGTCCTGACTTTC. Supplemented by reference TRBV7-2 and TRBJ2-6, the full variable domain reads GAGVSQSPSNKVTEKGKDVELRCDPISGHTALYWYRQSLGQGLEFLIYFQGNSAPDKSGLPSDRFSAERTGGSVSTLTIQRTQQEDSAVYLCASSLGPPGHLSGANVLTFGAGSRLTVL.

This clonotype was found many times. This chain connects TRBV12-5 to TRBJ2-5, with 9 bases aligning to TRBD2. The CDR3 consists of 14 residues. V was clipped by 1 base and J by 3 bases; unmatched bases: 0. The germline V gene encodes CDR1 LGHNT and CDR2 FRNRAP. Here the CDR3 reads CASGLGLAEETQYF. DNA for the CDR3: TGTGCTAGTGGTTTGGGACTAGCGGAAGAGACCCAGTACTTC.

The chain carries TRBV11-2 and TRBJ1-2; 9 bases are shared with TRBD1. The J segment lost 12 bases and the V segment lost 4 bases, leaving 9 bases of the junction unmatched. The germline gives CDR1 SGHAT, CDR2 FQNNGV. The CDR3 is made up of 13 amino acids. The CDR3 spells CASSSGQGVSHTF. As DNA, the CDR3 is TGTGCCAGCAGCTCGGGACAGGGTGTCTCCCACACCTTC.

The CDR3 region is CACYRRLDTEAFF. DNA of the CDR3: TGTGCCTGCTACAGGCGGTTGGACACTGAAGCTTTCTTT. The V call is TRBV30, the J call TRBJ1-1; tentatively, D is TRBD1 (5 bases). Germline-derived CDR1 and CDR2 are GTSNPN and SVGIG (reference sequence). The ends were cut back, 6 bases at V and 3 bases at J, with 14 bases in the middle. CDR3 length: 13 residues.

The chain links TRBV19 to TRBJ1-2; TRBD1 aligns across 8 bases. Trimming removed 4 bases from V and 2 bases from J; junction bases left unmatched: 6. From germline, CDR1 is LNHDA and CDR2 SQIVND (reference sequence). This CDR3 is built from 15 residues. For the CDR3, the DNA is TGTGCCAGTAGTACTGGACAGGGCGGGAACTATGGCTACACCTTC. This gives the protein CASSTGQGGNYGYTF.